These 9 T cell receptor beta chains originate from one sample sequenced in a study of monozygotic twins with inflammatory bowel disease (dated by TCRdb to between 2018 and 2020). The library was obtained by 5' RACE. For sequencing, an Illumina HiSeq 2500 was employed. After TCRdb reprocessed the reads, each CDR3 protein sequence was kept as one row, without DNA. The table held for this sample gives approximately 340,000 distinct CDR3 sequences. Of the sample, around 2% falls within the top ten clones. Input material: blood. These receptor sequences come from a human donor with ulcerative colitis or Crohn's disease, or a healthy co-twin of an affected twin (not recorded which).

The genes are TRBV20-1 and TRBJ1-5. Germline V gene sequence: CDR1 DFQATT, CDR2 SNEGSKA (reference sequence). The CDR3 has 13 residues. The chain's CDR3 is CSARLGEGQPQHF.

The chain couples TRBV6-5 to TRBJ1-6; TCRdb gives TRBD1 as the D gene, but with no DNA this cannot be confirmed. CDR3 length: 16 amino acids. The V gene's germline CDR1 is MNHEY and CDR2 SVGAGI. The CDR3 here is CASSYSSGQPNSPLHF.

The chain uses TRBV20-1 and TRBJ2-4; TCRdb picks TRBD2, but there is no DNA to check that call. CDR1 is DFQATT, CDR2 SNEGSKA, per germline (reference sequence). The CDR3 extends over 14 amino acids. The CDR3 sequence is CSGVPGNAKNIQYF.

The CDR3: CASSTTGFNTEAFF. The chain links TRBV18 to TRBJ1-1; TCRdb names TRBD1, which stays unverified in the absence of DNA. The length of the CDR3 is 14 residues. Per germline, CDR1 KGHSH and CDR2 LQKENI.

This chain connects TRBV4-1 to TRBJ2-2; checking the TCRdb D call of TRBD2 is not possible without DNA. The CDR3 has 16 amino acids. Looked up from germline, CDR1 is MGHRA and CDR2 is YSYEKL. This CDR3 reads CASSQDTGLATGELFF.

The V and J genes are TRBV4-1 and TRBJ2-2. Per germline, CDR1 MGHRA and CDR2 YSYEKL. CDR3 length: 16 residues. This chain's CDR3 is CASSQDPGLRAGELFF.

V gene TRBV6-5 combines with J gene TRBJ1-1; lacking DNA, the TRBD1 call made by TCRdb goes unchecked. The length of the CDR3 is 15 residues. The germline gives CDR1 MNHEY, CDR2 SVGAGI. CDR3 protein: CASSYPQGGNTEAFF.

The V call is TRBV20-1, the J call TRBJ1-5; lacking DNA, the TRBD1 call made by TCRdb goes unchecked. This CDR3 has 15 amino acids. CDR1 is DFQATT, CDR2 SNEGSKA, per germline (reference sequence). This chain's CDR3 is CSARDIPGARQPQHF.

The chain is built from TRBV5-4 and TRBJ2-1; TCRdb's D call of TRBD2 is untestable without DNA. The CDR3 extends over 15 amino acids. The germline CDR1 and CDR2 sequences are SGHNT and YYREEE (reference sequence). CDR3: CASSLSGTRPNEQFF.